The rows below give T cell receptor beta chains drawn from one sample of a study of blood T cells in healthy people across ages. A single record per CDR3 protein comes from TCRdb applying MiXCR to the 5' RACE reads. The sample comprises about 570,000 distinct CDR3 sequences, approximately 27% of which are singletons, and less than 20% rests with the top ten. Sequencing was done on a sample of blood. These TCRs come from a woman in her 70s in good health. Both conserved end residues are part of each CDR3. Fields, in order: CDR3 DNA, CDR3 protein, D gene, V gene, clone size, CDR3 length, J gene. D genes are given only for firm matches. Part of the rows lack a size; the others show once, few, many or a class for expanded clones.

TGCAGTGGATCGACAGGGGGCAGCTCGGGGACTGAAGCTTTCTTT CSGSTGGSSGTEAFF TRBD1 TRBV20-1 NA 15 TRBJ1-1
TGTGCCACCGGGACTAGCGGGGGATCCACAGATACGCAGTATTTT CATGTSGGSTDTQYF TRBD2 TRBV10-3 NA 15 TRBJ2-3
TGTGCCACCATTAGACAGGGTCAGCTGAACACTGAAGCTTTCTTT CATIRQGQLNTEAFF TRBD1 TRBV19 NA 15 TRBJ1-1
TGTGCCAGCAGCTCCCCAGGTCGGGTGGAGACCCAGTACTTC CASSSPGRVETQYF NA TRBV7-2 few 14 TRBJ2-5
TGTGCCAGCAGCTCGACTTGGGCCCCGGGGGGCCAGTACTTC CASSSTWAPGGQYF TRBD2 TRBV7-6 NA 14 TRBJ2-5
TGTGCCAGCAGCGCCGATCTAAGGGCTGAAGCTTTCTTT CASSADLRAEAFF NA TRBV14 NA 13 TRBJ1-1
TGTGCCAGCAGCTTGCAGCCTCAGGGGGCACGGGGCTACACCTTC CASSLQPQGARGYTF TRBD1 TRBV11-2 few 15 TRBJ1-2
TGCAGTGCTCCAATGACAGTACCTAACTATGGCTACACCTTC CSAPMTVPNYGYTF NA TRBV20-1 NA 14 TRBJ1-2
TGCAGCGTCGGGGGCGGCCAAGAGACCCAGTACTTC CSVGGGQETQYF NA TRBV29-1 NA 12 TRBJ2-5
TGCAGTGCTCAACCCGGGGGGAGAGAAAACATTCAGTACTTC CSAQPGGRENIQYF TRBD2 TRBV20-1 NA 14 TRBJ2-4
TGTGCCAGCAGCCAGGAACAGGGGTCCTACACAGATACGCAGTATTTT CASSQEQGSYTDTQYF TRBD1 TRBV11-3 few 16 TRBJ2-3
TGTGCCAGCAGCCGGGGACCTGGAACCTCTGGAAACACCATATATTTT CASSRGPGTSGNTIYF NA TRBV13 few 16 TRBJ1-3
TGTGCCAGCAGCCCCCGGACTAGCGGGGCGTGGGAGACCCAGTACTTC CASSPRTSGAWETQYF TRBD2 TRBV6-1 NA 16 TRBJ2-5
TGCAGTGCTAGAGATATGGGGGCAGGTAATAAGCCCCAGCATTTT CSARDMGAGNKPQHF NA TRBV20-1 NA 15 TRBJ1-5
TGTGCCAGCAGTGCTTGGGACCGTCCTTACGAGCAGTACTTC CASSAWDRPYEQYF NA TRBV2 few 14 TRBJ2-7
TGTGCCAGCAGCTTTAGGGCAGTTAACACCGGGGAGCTGTTTTTT CASSFRAVNTGELFF NA TRBV7-2 many 15 TRBJ2-2
TGTGCCAGCAGATCCTACGCCGGCGTCGAGACCCAGTACTTC CASRSYAGVETQYF NA TRBV6-2/TRBV6-3 once 14 TRBJ2-5
TGTGCCAGCATCCGCAACAGGGGGCTTGAAAACATTCAGTACTTC CASIRNRGLENIQYF TRBD1 TRBV5-6 NA 15 TRBJ2-4
TGTGCCAGCAGCTTAGGAGCGGGGGGACCTGGCACAGATACGCAGTATTTT CASSLGAGGPGTDTQYF TRBD2 TRBV7-9 few 17 TRBJ2-3
TGTGCCAGTCTGGGACTAGCGGGGGGTACTTACTCCTACAATGAGCAGTTCTTC CASLGLAGGTYSYNEQFF TRBD2 TRBV6-1 NA 18 TRBJ2-1
TGTGCCAGCAGCCAGGAAATGAACACTGAAGCTCTCTTT CASSQEMNTEALF NA TRBV14 few 13 TRBJ1-1
TGTGCCAGCAGCCCCCGGTGGACGCAGGGGGGGTCAGATACGCAGTATTTT CASSPRWTQGGSDTQYF NA TRBV3-1 NA 17 TRBJ2-3
TGTGCCAGCAGCCGGTCAGGGGGAGGCAACAATGAGCAGTTCTTC CASSRSGGGNNEQFF NA TRBV7-2 few 15 TRBJ2-1
TGCAGCGTTGAGGGACAGCTCTACGAGCAGTACTTC CSVEGQLYEQYF TRBD1 TRBV29-1 NA 12 TRBJ2-7
TGTGCCAGCAGCCAAGCTCCTGGTCCTGGAAACACCATATATTTT CASSQAPGPGNTIYF NA TRBV14 few 15 TRBJ1-3
TGTGCCAGCAGCCGGACAGACTACGAGCAGTACTTC CASSRTDYEQYF NA TRBV5-6 many 12 TRBJ2-7
TGTGCCAGCAGTTACACGACCCTGTCCGCCCAGTACTTC CASSYTTLSAQYF NA TRBV6-2/TRBV6-3 few 13 TRBJ2-7
TGTGCCAGCAGTTACTCTGGCGGGAATCAGTTCTTC CASSYSGGNQFF NA TRBV6-5 few 12 TRBJ2-1
TGCAGTGCTAGAGAAGCCCTCAATCAGCCCCAGCATTTT CSAREALNQPQHF NA TRBV20-1 NA 13 TRBJ1-5
TGTGCCACCAGTGCAATCAGCGGGGGCCAAGAGACCCAGTACTTC CATSAISGGQETQYF TRBD2 TRBV24-1 NA 15 TRBJ2-5
TGCAGTACAGACGGGAGACGGTCCTACAATGAGCAGTTCTTC CSTDGRRSYNEQFF NA TRBV20-1 NA 14 TRBJ2-1